Each of the 11 T cell receptor beta chains below was sequenced from the same sample in a study of T cells in Graves' hyperthyroidism and ophthalmopathy. Authors of the study amplified TCR beta CDR3 regions from RNA transcripts. In the first-round RT-PCR of the TCR CDR3, the HTBI primer set was used. Each CDR3 protein is one row after TCRdb ran MiXCR on the multiplex PCR reads. The data contain roughly 630,000 distinct CDR3 sequences, 15% to 18% of them singletons. Material for sequencing was blood. These receptors all come from a woman between 25 and 40 years old with Graves' hyperthyroidism.

This clonotype was detected ten times or more. The chain employs TRBV28 and TRBJ1-1; TRBD1 agrees at 7 bases. This CDR3 spans 16 amino acids. Per germline, CDR1 MDHEN and CDR2 SYDVKM. Trimming cost V 6 bases and J 6 bases; bases outside gene matches: 16. The CDR3 DNA is TGTGCCAGCAGCCGAACCACGACAGGGTATGGACCTGAAGCTTTCTTT. Translated: CASSRTTTGYGPEAFF.

Ten or more counts support this clonotype. This sequence joins TRBV3-1 and TRBJ2-3; D not resolved. V shed 2 bases and J shed 1 base, with 7 bases lying between them. Germline-derived CDR1 and CDR2 are LGHDT and YNNKEL (reference sequence). CDR3 size: 14 residues. CDR3 sequence reads: CASSQYIRTDTQYF. CDR3 nucleotide sequence: TGTGCCAGCAGCCAATATATCCGCACAGATACGCAGTATTTT.

Worth noting for this clonotype: A read error may explain this, as a much larger clone is one base away. This sequence joins TRBV27 and TRBJ2-2; D is perhaps TRBD2 (5 bases). This CDR3 comprises 12 residues. CDR1 MNHEY and CDR2 SMNVEV come from the germline V gene (reference sequence). CDR3 DNA sequence: TGTGCCAGCTGGTTGATTCCCGGGGAGCTGCTTTTT. Its translation: CASWLIPGELLF.

This sequence joins TRBV6-1 and TRBJ2-2, with D unclear. V was cut by 9 bases and J by 7 bases, with 15 bases left in between. CDR1 and CDR2 (germline): MNHNS, SASEGT. The CDR3 is 13 residues long. CDR3 sequence: CASGSPGGGELFF. The DNA of the CDR3 is TGTGCCAGTGGCAGCCCGGGTGGCGGGGAGCTGTTTTTT.

The V call is TRBV4-2, the J call TRBJ2-7, with D perhaps matching TRBD1 (6 bases). With 4 bases removed from V and 2 bases from J, the gap between germline ends came to 12 bases. The CDR3 is 14 residues long. Germline loops: CDR1 LGHNA, CDR2 YNFKEQ. CDR3 region: CASSLLGDTYEQYF. CDR3 nucleotides: TGTGCCAGCAGCCTTCTCGGGGACACCTACGAGCAGTACTTC.

There are many counts of this clonotype. The V call is TRBV5-1, the J call TRBJ2-1, with 11 bases lining up with TRBD1. Per the germline V gene, CDR1 is SGHRS and CDR2 is YFSETQ. This CDR3 spans 16 amino acids. With 3 bases clipped from V and 7 bases from J, the junction kept 9 bases outside the gene matches. The CDR3 protein is CASSSRDRGSWNEQFF. Written as DNA, the CDR3 is TGCGCCAGCAGCTCCCGGGACAGGGGGAGTTGGAATGAGCAGTTCTTC.

This clonotype was observed many times. J is TRBJ2-5 and V is TRBV5-5; 8 nucleotides align to TRBD1. CDR1 is SGHKS and CDR2 is YYEKEE in the germline V gene (reference sequence). The CDR3 extends over 17 amino acids. Trimming took 4 bases from V and 7 from J; bases not matched to a gene: 18. CDR3 nucleotides: TGTGCCAGCAGCCCCACCCGTGGGCAGGGGGCCCGGGGGACCCAGTACTTC. Protein sequence: CASSPTRGQGARGTQYF.

The chain links TRBV20-1 to TRBJ2-7; tentatively, D is TRBD1 (6 bases). Deletions cut 2 bases from V and 3 bases from J, with 11 bases between. CDR1 and CDR2 (germline): DFQATT, SNEGSKA (reference sequence). There are 13 residues in the CDR3. For the CDR3, the DNA is TGCAGTGCTAGATCTGGACAGTTCTACGAGCAGTACTTC. Translation gives CSARSGQFYEQYF.

This clonotype was observed a handful of times. This chain joins TRBV10-3 and TRBJ2-7; D not certain. The CDR3 is 13 amino acids. Germline V gene sequence: CDR1 ENHRY, CDR2 SYGVKD. Deletions cut 5 bases from V and 2 bases from J, with 10 bases between. This chain's CDR3 is CAISTVPTYEQYF. CDR3 DNA: TGTGCCATCAGTACGGTCCCGACCTACGAGCAGTACTTC.

This clonotype was picked up a small number of times. The chain carries TRBV18 and TRBJ2-1; 7 bases are shared with TRBD2. V lost 6 bases, J lost 8 bases, and 19 bases stayed unmatched. Germline CDR1 is KGHSH and CDR2 is LQKENI. The CDR3 consists of 17 residues. Written as DNA, the CDR3 is TGTGCCAGCTCGCCGCTCCTGAAGCCGGGACTACAGTATGAGCAGTTCTTC. It encodes CASSPLLKPGLQYEQFF.

The genes are TRBV5-1 and TRBJ2-3; 9 nucleotides agree with TRBD2. The germline CDR1 and CDR2 sequences are SGHRS and YFSETQ. This CDR3 contains 16 residues. The J segment lost 1 base and the V segment lost 4 bases, leaving 7 bases of the junction unmatched. DNA for the CDR3: TGCGCCAGCAGCATGCGGCGGGAGGGGCGCACAGATACGCAGTATTTT. Its translation is CASSMRREGRTDTQYF.